Listed below are T cell receptor beta chains from one sample, sequenced in a study of T cell responses to AZD1222 COVID-19 vaccine. Assay used: immunoSEQ multiplex PCR; TCRdb lists only in-frame clones, some missing. The data contain approximately 88,000 clones, 85% to 90% of them singletons. The source was peripheral blood, collected 28 days after the second AZD1222 dose. These receptors originate from an adult who received the AZD1222 COVID-19 vaccine. Each CDR3 is given with its conserved first and last residue. D genes are given only for firm matches. A row's size may be missing; if present it is once, few, many or a size class.

V,D,size,J,DNA,CDR3
TRBV19,NA,NA,TRBJ1-5,TGTGCCAGTACCCACACCAATAGCAATCAGCCCCAGCATTTT,CASTHTNSNQPQHF
TRBV6-5,NA,NA,TRBJ1-5,TGTGCCAGCAGTCCCCATGGGGGAAGCAATCAGCCCCAGCATTTT,CASSPHGGSNQPQHF
TRBV2,NA,NA,TRBJ2-1,TGTGCCAGCATGGGACTTGAAGAATACAATGAGCAGTTCTTC,CASMGLEEYNEQFF
TRBV19,NA,NA,TRBJ1-1,TGTGCCAGTAGTATTAAGGGATGGAACACTGAAGCTTTCTTT,CASSIKGWNTEAFF
TRBV6-5,NA,NA,TRBJ1-6,TGTGCCAGCAGACAGGGCTTTGATAATTCACCCCTCCACTTT,CASRQGFDNSPLHF
TRBV18,NA,NA,TRBJ1-1,TGTGCCAGCTCCCCTACAAGGAGGGGCGAAACTGAAGCTTTCTTT,CASSPTRRGETEAFF
TRBV12-5,NA,NA,TRBJ1-1,TGTGCTAGTGGTTTGAACGCAGGGAGTTACACTGAAGCTTTCTTT,CASGLNAGSYTEAFF
TRBV4-2,NA,NA,TRBJ2-1,TGTGCCAGCAGCGAGGGGGTTCTAGTCAATGAGCAGTTCTTC,CASSEGVLVNEQFF
TRBV7-2,TRBD2,NA,TRBJ2-7,TGTGCCAGCAGCTTAGTCCTAGCGGGGGGGCGGTACGAGCAGTACTTC,CASSLVLAGGRYEQYF
TRBV12-3/TRBV12-4,NA,NA,TRBJ2-3,TGTGCCAGCATCCATTCTGCAGAGAGGACGCAGTATTTT,CASIHSAERTQYF
TRBV2,TRBD1,NA,TRBJ2-5,TGTGCCGGGACAGGCAGACAAGAGACCCAGTACTTC,CAGTGRQETQYF
TRBV2,NA,NA,TRBJ2-2,TGTGCCAGCAGTAACCTCAGGGGACGAGCCGGGGAGCTGTTTTTT,CASSNLRGRAGELFF
TRBV6-5,NA,once,TRBJ2-5,TGTGCCAGCACCGAGGTGGTCGGGACCCAGTACTTC,CASTEVVGTQYF
TRBV18,NA,NA,TRBJ1-1,TGTGCCAGCTCCATTAATACGGTAGGGCTGAACACTGAAGCTTTCTTT,CASSINTVGLNTEAFF
TRBV27,NA,NA,TRBJ1-1,TGTGCCAGCAGTTTTACGGTGGGTACTGAAGCTTTCTTT,CASSFTVGTEAFF
TRBV6-5,NA,NA,TRBJ1-4,TGTGCCAGCACCCGAAGGGGGGCAACTAATGAAAAACTGTTTTTT,CASTRRGATNEKLFF
TRBV28,NA,NA,TRBJ2-3,TGTGCCAGCAGGGACAGCAGCACAGATACGCAGTATTTT,CASRDSSTDTQYF
TRBV19,TRBD1,NA,TRBJ2-5,TGTGCCAGTAGTCCAACAGGGGCTTCACAGACCCAGTACTTC,CASSPTGASQTQYF
TRBV27,NA,once,TRBJ1-6,TGTGCCAGCAGTTCCCAGGTTGATTATTCACCCCTCCACTTT,CASSSQVDYSPLHF
TRBV5-1,NA,once,TRBJ1-2,TGCGCCAGCACCGAAAGTCCGCCGAGGCAGGGATGGGGCGAGGGCTACACCTTC,CASTESPPRQGWGEGYTF
TRBV10-2,NA,NA,TRBJ1-1,TGCGCCAGCAGTGAGACAGGGAAGAACACTGAAGCTTTCTTT,CASSETGKNTEAFF
TRBV6-5,NA,NA,TRBJ2-2,TGTGCCAGCAGTTACCGGACCACCGGGGAGCTGTTTTTT,CASSYRTTGELFF
TRBV7-3,NA,NA,TRBJ1-1,TGTGCCAGCAGCCAGACAGTGAACACTGAAGCTTTCTTT,CASSQTVNTEAFF
TRBV7-9,NA,NA,TRBJ2-1,TGTGCCAGCAGCTTCGCGGGGCTCAATGAGCAGTTCTTC,CASSFAGLNEQFF
TRBV3-1/TRBV3-2,NA,few,TRBJ1-1,TGTGCCAGCAGCATCAGGGCAGGACCTGAAGCTTTCTTT,CASSIRAGPEAFF
TRBV7-6,NA,NA,TRBJ1-3,TGTGCCAGCAGCTTAGCGGAGGGTTCGGGCAGACGAGACTCTGGAAACACCATATATTTT,CASSLAEGSGRRDSGNTIYF
TRBV2,TRBD1,NA,TRBJ2-7,TGTGCCAGCAGTGAAGCCGGGGGGACAGGGCACTACGAGCAGTACTTC,CASSEAGGTGHYEQYF
TRBV18,NA,once,TRBJ1-3,TGTGCCAGCTCACCGGACATCGTCTCTGGAAACACCATATATTTT,CASSPDIVSGNTIYF
TRBV5-5,NA,NA,TRBJ2-7,TGTGCCAGCAGCTTGTTCATGGGAGCAAACTACGAGCAGTACTTC,CASSLFMGANYEQYF
TRBV5-1,NA,NA,TRBJ1-3,TGCGCCAGCAGCTTGAAACCCCAGAAACTCTCTGGAAACACCATATATTTT,CASSLKPQKLSGNTIYF
TRBV2,NA,NA,TRBJ1-4,TGTGCCGGCAGGCGAAGGGATGAAAAACTGTTTTTT,CAGRRRDEKLFF
TRBV4-1,NA,NA,TRBJ1-3,TGCGCCAGCAGCCGCCTTCCGGGGACAGGAAACACCATATATTTT,CASSRLPGTGNTIYF
TRBV29-1,TRBD1,NA,TRBJ1-2,TGCAGCGTTGAAGGTACCGGGACAGACTATGGCTACACCTTC,CSVEGTGTDYGYTF
TRBV6-5,NA,NA,TRBJ1-1,TGTGCCAGCAGCGCCCAGGGAGGTAGGGCTGAAGCTTTCTTT,CASSAQGGRAEAFF
TRBV10-3,NA,NA,TRBJ1-2,TGTGCCATTCGAACACCAGGCCACGGCTACACCTTC,CAIRTPGHGYTF
TRBV4-1,NA,NA,TRBJ1-5,TGCGCCAGCAGCCAAACCGGGACTTTCAAATATAGCAATCAGCCCCAGCATTTT,CASSQTGTFKYSNQPQHF
TRBV7-2,NA,NA,TRBJ2-3,TGTGCCAGCAGCTCGAGGGACCCGCGCTGGCTGAATACGCAGTATTTT,CASSSRDPRWLNTQYF
TRBV5-1,NA,NA,TRBJ1-5,TGCGCCAGCAGCTTGGAAGGGGTCCAGCCCCAGCATTTT,CASSLEGVQPQHF
TRBV5-1,NA,NA,TRBJ1-6,TGCGCCAGCAGCTTGGTAGGGAACGCTTCACCCCTCCACTTT,CASSLVGNASPLHF
TRBV5-1,NA,NA,TRBJ1-1,TGCGCCAGCAGCTTGGGTCCGGAGGGCACTGAAGCTTTCTTT,CASSLGPEGTEAFF
TRBV5-4,NA,NA,TRBJ1-3,TGTGCCAGCAGCCCCGGCGGGGTAGCGGGAAAAAACACCATATATTTT,CASSPGGVAGKNTIYF